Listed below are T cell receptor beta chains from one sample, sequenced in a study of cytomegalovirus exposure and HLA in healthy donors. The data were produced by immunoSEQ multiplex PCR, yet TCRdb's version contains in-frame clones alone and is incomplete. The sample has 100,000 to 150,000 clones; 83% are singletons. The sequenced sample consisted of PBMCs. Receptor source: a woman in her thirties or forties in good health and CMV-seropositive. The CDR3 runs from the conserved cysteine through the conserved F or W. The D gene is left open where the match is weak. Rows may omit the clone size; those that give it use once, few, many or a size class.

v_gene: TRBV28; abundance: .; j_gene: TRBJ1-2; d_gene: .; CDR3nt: TGTGCCAGCAGTTTTTTGGGAGGGCTAAACTATGGCTACACCTTC; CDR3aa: CASSFLGGLNYGYTF
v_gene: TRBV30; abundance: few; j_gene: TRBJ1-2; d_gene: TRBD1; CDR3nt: TGTGCCTGGAGGGAAGGACAGGCTGCTAACTATGGCTACACCTTC; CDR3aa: CAWREGQAANYGYTF
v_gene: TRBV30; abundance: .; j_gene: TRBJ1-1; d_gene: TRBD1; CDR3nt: TGTGCCTGGGAGACAGGGTTGGGGAACACTGAAGCTTTCTTT; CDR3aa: CAWETGLGNTEAFF
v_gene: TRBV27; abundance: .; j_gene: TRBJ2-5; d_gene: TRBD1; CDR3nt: TGTGCCAGCAGTACCCCCAGGGGGCGACAGACCCAGTACTTC; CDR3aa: CASSTPRGRQTQYF
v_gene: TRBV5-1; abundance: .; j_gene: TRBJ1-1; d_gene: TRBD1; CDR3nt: TGCGCCAGCAGCTTGGGGAGCAGGGGGCCGGTCACTGAAGCTTTCTTT; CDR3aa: CASSLGSRGPVTEAFF
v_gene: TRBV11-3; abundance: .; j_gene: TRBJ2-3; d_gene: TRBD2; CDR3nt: TGTGCCAGCAGCATCGGGGGGGGGCGGGCGGCAGATACGCAGTATTTT; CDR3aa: CASSIGGGRAADTQYF
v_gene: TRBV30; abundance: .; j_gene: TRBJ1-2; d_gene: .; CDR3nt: TGTGCCTGTAGGGGTACGGATGGCTACACCTTC; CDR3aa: CACRGTDGYTF
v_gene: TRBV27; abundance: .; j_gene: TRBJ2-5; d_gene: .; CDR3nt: TGTGCCAGCAGTTTAGGGACTGAGATTCAAGAGACCCAGTACTTC; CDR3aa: CASSLGTEIQETQYF
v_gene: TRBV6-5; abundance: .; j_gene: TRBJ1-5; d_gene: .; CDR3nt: TGTGCCAGCAGACTCCAAAGCAATCAGCCCCAGCATTTT; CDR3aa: CASRLQSNQPQHF
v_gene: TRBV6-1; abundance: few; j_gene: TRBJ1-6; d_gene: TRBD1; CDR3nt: TGTGCCAGCATAGAGGGACAGACAAATTCACCCCTCCACTTT; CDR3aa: CASIEGQTNSPLHF
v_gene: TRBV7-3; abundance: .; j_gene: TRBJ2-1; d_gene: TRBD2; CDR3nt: TGTGCCAGCAGCTTAACTCATCTAGCGGGAGTAGATGAGCAGTTCTTC; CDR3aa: CASSLTHLAGVDEQFF
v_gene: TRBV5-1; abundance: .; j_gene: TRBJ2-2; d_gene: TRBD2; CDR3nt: TGCGCCAGCAGCGAGACTAGCGGAGCGAACACCGGGGAGCTGTTTTTT; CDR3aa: CASSETSGANTGELFF
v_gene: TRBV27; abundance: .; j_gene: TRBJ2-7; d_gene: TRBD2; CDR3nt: TGTGCCAGCAATGCCTTAGCGGGAGGAGGCGAGCAGTACTTC; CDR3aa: CASNALAGGGEQYF
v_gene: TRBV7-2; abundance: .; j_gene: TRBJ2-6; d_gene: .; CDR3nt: TGTGCCAGCAGCCGTACTACAGGGACCGGGGCCAACGTCCTGACTTTC; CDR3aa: CASSRTTGTGANVLTF
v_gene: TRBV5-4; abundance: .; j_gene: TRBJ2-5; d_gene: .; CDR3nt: TGTGCCAGCAGCTTGCCCCGGGTCTACGGGGAGACCCAGTACTTC; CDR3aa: CASSLPRVYGETQYF
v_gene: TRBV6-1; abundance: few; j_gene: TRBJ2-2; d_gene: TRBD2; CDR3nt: TGTGCCAGCGAGCGGGAGTCGGAAACCGGGGAGCTGTTTTTT; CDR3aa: CASERESETGELFF